Below are 30 T cell receptor beta chains sequenced from a single sample in a study of T cells after yellow fever vaccination. TCRdb called the 5' RACE reads again in MiXCR, with one record for every CDR3 protein. The sample contains just under 600,000 distinct CDR3 sequences, about 13% of which appear only once. The starting material was PBMCs, obtained on the day of the yellow fever booster vaccination. The source is a man aged 25-45 years who received the YFV17D yellow fever vaccine.

This clonotype was found a few times. CDR3 DNA sequence: TGTGCCAGCAGCTTAGTAGGGGGACCCAGCACCTACGAGCAGTACTTC. Protein sequence: CASSLVGGPSTYEQYF. The chain recombines TRBV7-2 with TRBJ2-7, with D maybe TRBD1 (6 bases). The ends were cut back, 1 base at V and 2 bases at J, with 15 bases in the middle. The germline gives CDR1 SGHTA, CDR2 FQGNSA. This CDR3 comprises 16 residues.

The chain employs TRBV5-1 and TRBJ2-7; the D gene is possibly TRBD2 (6 bases). Trimming removed 0 bases at V and 3 bases at J, with 13 bases between. This CDR3 spans 15 amino acids. Germline CDR1 is SGHRS and CDR2 is YFSETQ. CDR3 protein: CASSLGGTAHYEQYF. CDR3 in DNA: TGCGCCAGCAGCTTGGGCGGGACGGCCCACTACGAGCAGTACTTC.

This chain connects TRBV4-1 to TRBJ2-7, with 15 nucleotides matching TRBD2. Trimming took 3 bases from V and 4 from J; bases not matched to a gene: 7. Germline V gives CDR1 MGHRA, CDR2 YSYEKL. The CDR3 loop spans 17 amino acids. The CDR3 sequence is CASSQDGGLAGGYEQYF. In DNA form, the CDR3 reads TGCGCCAGCAGCCAGGATGGGGGACTAGCGGGGGGTTACGAGCAGTACTTC.

This clonotype was observed a few times. The chain joins TRBV30 to TRBJ2-3; D is tentatively TRBD1 or TRBD2 (5 bases each). The CDR3 sequence is 13 residues long. Between the trimmed V and J ends, which lost 2 bases and 4 bases, there was a span of 10 bases. Germline-derived CDR1 and CDR2 are GTSNPN and SVGIG (reference sequence). The CDR3 region is CAWSKGPPDTQYF. The CDR3 DNA is TGTGCCTGGAGTAAGGGACCCCCAGATACGCAGTATTTT.

The chain has TRBV19 and TRBJ2-3; D is possibly TRBD1 (5 bases). Germline V gene data show CDR1 as LNHDA and CDR2 as SQIVND (reference sequence). V lost 3 bases and J lost 2, with 12 bases in between. The CDR3 has 15 residues. The CDR3 sequence: CASSIRTQVTDTQYF. The CDR3, as DNA: TGTGCCAGTAGTATCCGGACACAAGTCACAGATACGCAGTATTTT.

The CDR3 protein is CASSASPRDFYNEQFF. For the CDR3, the DNA is TGTGCCAGCAGTGCGTCACCCCGGGACTTCTACAATGAGCAGTTCTTC. The rearrangement links TRBV28 to TRBJ2-1; possible D gene TRBD2, 6 bases. V shed 5 bases and J shed 3 bases, with 17 bases lying between them. Germline CDR1 reads MDHEN; CDR2 reads SYDVKM. This CDR3 contains 16 residues.

V gene TRBV5-1 combines with J gene TRBJ2-3; D remains ambiguous. V was cut by 7 bases and J by 0 bases, with 9 bases left in between. The CDR3 totals 13 residues. The germline gives CDR1 SGHRS, CDR2 YFSETQ. CDR3 DNA sequence: TGCGCCAGCTGTATGTCTAGCACAGATACGCAGTATTTT. Its protein is CASCMSSTDTQYF.

The chain carries TRBV5-4 and TRBJ2-2; D is possibly TRBD2 (6 bases). V lost 7 bases and J 5 bases, leaving 12 bases between the germline ends. In germline, CDR1 is SGHNT, CDR2 YYREEE (reference sequence). The CDR3 consists of 13 residues. For the CDR3, the DNA is TGTGCCAGCCTCGAGGGACTTACCGGGGAGCTGTTTTTT. The encoded protein is CASLEGLTGELFF. The variable domain in full, completed from reference TRBV5-4 and TRBJ2-2, reads ETGVTQSPTHLIKTRGQQVTLRCSSQSGHNTVSWYQQALGQGPQFIFQYYREEENGRGNFPPRFSGLQFPNYSSELNVNALELDDSALYLCASLEGLTGELFFGEGSRLTVL.

This clonotype was observed a few times. This rearrangement joins TRBV20-1 to TRBJ1-4, with TRBD1 as a possible D gene (6 bases). From germline, CDR1 is DFQATT and CDR2 SNEGSKA (reference sequence). This CDR3 has 14 amino acids. V was trimmed by 6 bases and J by 0 bases, leaving 11 bases between them. The CDR3 nucleotides are TGCAGTGCCCGGGGGGCAGCAACTAATGAAAAACTGTTTTTT. Its protein product is CSARGAATNEKLFF.

This clonotype was seen only a few times. The chain links TRBV7-2 to TRBJ2-7, with 7 bases lining up with TRBD1. Germline CDR1 reads SGHTA; CDR2 reads FQGNSA. With 0 bases clipped from V and 2 bases from J, the junction kept 4 bases outside the gene matches. CDR3 length: 15 residues. The CDR3 is CASSLAGQSTYEQYF. As DNA, the CDR3 is TGTGCCAGCAGCTTAGCGGGACAGTCAACCTACGAGCAGTACTTC.

V usage is TRBV12-3 or TRBV12-4 and J usage is TRBJ2-1; the match to TRBD2 covers 8 bases. This CDR3 has 17 residues. J gave up 0 bases and V 5 bases, and 9 bases lay outside the gene matches. The CDR3 nucleotides are TGTGCCAGCAGTCGAAGGACTAGCTTGAGCTCCTACAATGAGCAGTTCTTC. Translated: CASSRRTSLSSYNEQFF.

This clonotype has more than one count but fewer than ten. V usage is TRBV6-2 or TRBV6-3 and J usage is TRBJ1-5, with TRBD1 matching over 9 bases. The trim removed 5 bases at V and 7 bases at J, leaving 6 bases unmatched. CDR3 length: 14 residues. Germline V gives CDR1 MNHEY, CDR2 SVGEGT. The CDR3 DNA is TGTGCCAGCAGTAAGGACAGGGGCGGGCAGCCCCAGCATTTT. This sequence encodes CASSKDRGGQPQHF.

This clonotype was observed a handful of times. The chain couples TRBV10-3 to TRBJ2-4; 10 nucleotides align to TRBD1. Germline V gene sequence: CDR1 ENHRY, CDR2 SYGVKD. J lost 0 bases, V lost 5 bases, and 4 bases had no gene match. CDR3 length equals 16 residues. This CDR3 reads CAISQTGGLAKNIQYF. The CDR3 DNA sequence: TGTGCCATCAGTCAGACAGGGGGCTTAGCCAAAAACATTCAGTACTTC.

V gene TRBV7-8 combines with J gene TRBJ2-1; 8 bases align to TRBD1. V lost 3 bases, J lost 15 bases, and 10 bases stayed unmatched. The CDR3 spans 13 residues. Germline V gives CDR1 SGHVS, CDR2 FQNEAQ. CDR3 nucleotides: TGTGCCAGCAGCTTTGGGACAGGCCGCGATATGTTCTTC. This gives the protein CASSFGTGRDMFF.

The V call is TRBV5-1, the J call TRBJ1-5, with a possible D match to TRBD1 (5 bases). This CDR3 has 15 residues. Trimming stripped 2 bases from V and 3 bases from J, with 12 bases between. From germline, CDR1 is SGHRS and CDR2 YFSETQ. The DNA for the CDR3 is TGCGCCAGCAGCTTATCGGGACGTCACAATCAGCCCCAGCATTTT. As protein: CASSLSGRHNQPQHF.

The chain recombines TRBV6-1 with TRBJ2-1; 9 nucleotides agree with TRBD2. Per the germline V gene, CDR1 is MNHNS and CDR2 is SASEGT. J gave up 1 base and V 11 bases, and 9 bases lay outside the gene matches. This CDR3 is built from 15 residues. CDR3 in DNA: TGTGCCTCGAGGTGGGCGGGAGGGTCCTACAATGAGCAGTTCTTC. This codes for CASRWAGGSYNEQFF.

This clonotype was counted a few times. This chain links TRBV6-2 or TRBV6-3 with TRBJ2-1, with D possibly TRBD1 on 6 matching bases. Trimming took 2 bases from V and 6 from J, leaving 17 bases between them. The CDR3 runs 16 residues. Germline V lookup: CDR1 MNHEY, CDR2 SVGEGT. The CDR3 DNA sequence: TGTGCCAGCAGTTACGGCCTCAGGGGTCGTGGCAATGAGCAGTTCTTC. Protein: CASSYGLRGRGNEQFF.

This rearrangement joins TRBV20-1 to TRBJ2-1; 11 positions agree with TRBD1. The V gene end was trimmed by 1 base and the J gene end by 4 bases; junction bases not matched to a gene: 0. CDR1 DFQATT and CDR2 SNEGSKA come from the germline V gene (reference sequence). The CDR3 length is 14 residues. The CDR3, as DNA: TGCAGTGCTAGAGGGGACAGGGGGTACAATGAGCAGTTCTTC. Amino acid sequence: CSARGDRGYNEQFF.

J is TRBJ2-1 and V is TRBV5-6; 9 bases are a match to TRBD2. The trim removed 4 bases at V and 7 bases at J, leaving 9 bases unmatched. This CDR3 contains 15 residues. Germline assignment: CDR1 SGHDT and CDR2 YYEEEE. The CDR3 bases are TGTGCCAGCAGCATCATAGCGGGAGAATTTAATGAGCAGTTCTTC. Its protein is CASSIIAGEFNEQFF.

The chain couples TRBV7-9 to TRBJ1-5; 7 bases fit TRBD1. There are 14 residues in the CDR3. V shed 5 bases, J shed 6 bases, and the junction held 7 bases outside the gene matches. Germline CDR1 reads SEHNR; CDR2 reads FQNEAQ (reference sequence). The CDR3 is CASSRDREGQPQHF. DNA of the CDR3: TGTGCCAGCAGCCGCGACAGGGAGGGTCAGCCCCAGCATTTT. Full variable domain (missing parts from reference TRBV7-9 and TRBJ1-5): DTGVSQNPRHKITKRGQNVTFRCDPISEHNRLYWYRQTLGQGPEFLTYFQNEAQLEKSRLLSDRFSAERPKGSFSTLEIQRTEQGDSAMYLCASSRDREGQPQHFGDGTRLSIL.

The V call is TRBV12-3 or TRBV12-4, the J call TRBJ2-2; D remains ambiguous. This CDR3 has 12 residues. Trimming shortened V by 4 bases and J by 4 bases, and 4 bases separated the two germline ends. The CDR3 spells CASSYITGELFF. CDR3 bases: TGTGCCAGCAGTTACATCACCGGGGAGCTGTTTTTT.

The chain joins TRBV12-3 or TRBV12-4 to TRBJ2-3; 10 nucleotides align to TRBD2. This CDR3 has 15 amino acids. V was pared by 6 bases and J by 2 bases, with 5 bases of the junction left unmatched. DNA for the CDR3: TGTGCCAGCAGCACACTAGCGGGAATCACAGATACGCAGTATTTT. Residues: CASSTLAGITDTQYF.

This clonotype has more than one count but fewer than ten. This chain links TRBV29-1 with TRBJ1-2; D might be TRBD1 (5 bases). The germline CDR1 and CDR2 sequences are SQVTM and ANQGSEA. There are 13 residues in the CDR3. V lost 5 bases, J lost 10 bases, and 20 bases lay in between. The CDR3 protein is CSVHIGLGGNYTF. DNA for the CDR3: TGCAGCGTTCACATAGGGCTGGGGGGGAACTACACCTTC.

This chain joins TRBV12-3 or TRBV12-4 and TRBJ2-7, with TRBD1 matching 11 bases. J gave up 4 bases and V 3 bases, and 5 bases lay outside the gene matches. The CDR3 has 15 residues. CDR3 nucleotide sequence: TGTGCCAGCAGTTTTACCGGGACAGGGGGGTACGAGCAGTACTTC. It specifies CASSFTGTGGYEQYF.

This sequence joins TRBV5-1 and TRBJ2-2; perhaps TRBD2 as D (5 bases). Germline CDR1 and CDR2: SGHRS and YFSETQ. Trimming cost V 6 bases and J 7 bases, with 19 bases left between them. The CDR3 totals 15 residues. The CDR3 protein is CASTSGMGASGELFF. In DNA form, the CDR3 reads TGCGCCAGCACCTCCGGGATGGGAGCGAGCGGGGAGCTGTTTTTT.

CDR3 coding DNA: TGTGCCAGCAGCTTGGCGCTAGGGGGCCTCCAGGGAGACATTCAGTACTTC. Amino acids: CASSLALGGLQGDIQYF. The chain carries TRBV5-6 and TRBJ2-4; 7 bases map to TRBD1. J gave up 8 bases and V 0 bases, and 14 bases lay outside the gene matches. The CDR3 spans 17 residues. Germline CDR1 is SGHDT and CDR2 is YYEEEE. Based on the CDR3 plus reference TRBV5-6 and TRBJ2-4, the full variable domain is DAGVTQSPTHLIKTRGQQVTLRCSPKSGHDTVSWYQQALGQGPQFIFQYYEEEERQRGNFPDRFSGHQFPNYSSELNVNALLLGDSALYLCASSLALGGLQGDIQYFGAGTRLSVL.

Only a few counts were recorded for this clonotype. The chain combines TRBV6-1 with TRBJ2-5, with TRBD2 matching over 9 bases. The V segment lost 6 bases and the J segment 2 bases; nucleotides outside the gene matches: 4. The length of the CDR3 is 14 residues. The germline V gene encodes CDR1 MNHNS and CDR2 SASEGT. CDR3 region: CASRVGLAQETQYF. The DNA for the CDR3 is TGTGCCAGCAGAGTTGGACTAGCGCAAGAGACCCAGTACTTC.

This rearrangement joins TRBV2 to TRBJ2-1, with D possibly being TRBD1 or TRBD2 (5 bases each). This CDR3 is built from 16 residues. Germline V CDR1 and CDR2: SNHLY, FYNNEI. V was trimmed by 8 bases and J by 2 bases, leaving 19 bases between them. CDR3 DNA: TGTGCCAGCCCGGAGGCAGGGACCTCAACCTACAATGAGCAGTTCTTC. Its protein is CASPEAGTSTYNEQFF.

Only a few counts were recorded for this clonotype. The V gene is TRBV6-1, the J gene TRBJ2-3; no clear D gene. CDR3 length equals 13 residues. Germline CDR1 reads MNHNS; CDR2 reads SASEGT. V gave up 6 bases and J gave up 7 bases, with 14 bases separating them. For the CDR3, the DNA is TGTGCCAGCAGGACAACTGACGCAAATACGCAGTATTTT. Residues: CASRTTDANTQYF.

This clonotype was found a few times. The chain uses TRBV4-3 and TRBJ2-1; D perhaps matches TRBD2 (5 bases). The V gene lost 0 bases and the J gene lost 0 bases, with 12 bases spanning the gap. The CDR3 is made up of 17 amino acids. Germline V CDR1 and CDR2: LGHNA, YSLEER. The CDR3 reads CASSQDTSGPSYNEQFF. Here the CDR3 DNA reads TGCGCCAGCAGCCAAGATACCAGCGGACCCTCCTACAATGAGCAGTTCTTC.